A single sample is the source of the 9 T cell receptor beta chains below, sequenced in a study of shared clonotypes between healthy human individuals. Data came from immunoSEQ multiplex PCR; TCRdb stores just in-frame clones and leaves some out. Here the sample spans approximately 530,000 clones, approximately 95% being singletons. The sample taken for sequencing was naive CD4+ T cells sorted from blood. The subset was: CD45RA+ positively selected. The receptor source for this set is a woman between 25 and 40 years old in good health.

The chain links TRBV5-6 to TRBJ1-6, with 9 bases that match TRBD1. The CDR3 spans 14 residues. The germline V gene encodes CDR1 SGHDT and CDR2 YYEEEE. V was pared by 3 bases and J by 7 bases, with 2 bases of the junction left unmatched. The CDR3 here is CASSSGQGNSPLHF. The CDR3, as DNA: TGTGCCAGCAGCTCCGGACAGGGGAATTCACCCCTCCACTTT.

The CDR3 region has the DNA TGTGCCAGCAGCTTCTATCTAGCTGGCTACGAGCAGTACTTC. It yields the protein CASSFYLAGYEQYF. The chain joins TRBV11-2 to TRBJ2-7, with D possibly being TRBD2 (5 bases). This CDR3 has 14 amino acids. Germline assignment: CDR1 SGHAT and CDR2 FQNNGV. V was pared by 3 bases and J by 3 bases, with 12 bases between.

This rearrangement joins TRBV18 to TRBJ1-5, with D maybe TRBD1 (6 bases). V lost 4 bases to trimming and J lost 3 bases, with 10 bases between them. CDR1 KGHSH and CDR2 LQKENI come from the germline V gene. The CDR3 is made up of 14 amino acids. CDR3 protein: CASSRQGSNQPQHF. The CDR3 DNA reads TGTGCCAGCTCACGGCAGGGGTCCAATCAGCCCCAGCATTTT.

In DNA, the CDR3 is TGTGCCAGCGTCAGCCCGAGGACAGGGAGCTCCTACGAGCAGTACTTC. Its protein product is CASVSPRTGSSYEQYF. This chain uses TRBV28 with TRBJ2-7; 8 nucleotides line up with TRBD1. This CDR3 spans 16 amino acids. From germline, CDR1 is MDHEN and CDR2 SYDVKM. Trimming cost V 8 bases and J 0 bases; bases outside gene matches: 12.

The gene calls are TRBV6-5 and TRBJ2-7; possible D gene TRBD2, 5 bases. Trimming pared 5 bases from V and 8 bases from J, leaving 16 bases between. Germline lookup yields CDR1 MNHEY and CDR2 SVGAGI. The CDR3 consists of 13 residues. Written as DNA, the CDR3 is TGTGCCAGCAGTCCTGGCGGAGGCGTCCAGCAGTACTTC. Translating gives CASSPGGGVQQYF.

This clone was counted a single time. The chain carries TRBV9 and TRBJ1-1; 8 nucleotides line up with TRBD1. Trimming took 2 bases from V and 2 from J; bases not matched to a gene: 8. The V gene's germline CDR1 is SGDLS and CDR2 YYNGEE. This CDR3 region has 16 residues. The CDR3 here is CASSVWTGPLNTEAFF. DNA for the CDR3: TGTGCCAGCAGCGTTTGGACAGGGCCTTTAAACACTGAAGCTTTCTTT.

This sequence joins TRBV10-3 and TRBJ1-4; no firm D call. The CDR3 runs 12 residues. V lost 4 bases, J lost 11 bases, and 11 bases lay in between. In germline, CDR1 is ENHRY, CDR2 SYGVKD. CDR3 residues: CAISGSEVKLFF. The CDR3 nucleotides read TGTGCCATCAGTGGCTCAGAGGTGAAACTGTTTTTT.

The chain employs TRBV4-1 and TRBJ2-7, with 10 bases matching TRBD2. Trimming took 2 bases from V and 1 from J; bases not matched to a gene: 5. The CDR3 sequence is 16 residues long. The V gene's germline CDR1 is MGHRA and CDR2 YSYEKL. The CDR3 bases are TGCGCCAGCAGCCAACTAGCGGGAGTGGGGTCCTACGAGCAGTACTTC. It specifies CASSQLAGVGSYEQYF.

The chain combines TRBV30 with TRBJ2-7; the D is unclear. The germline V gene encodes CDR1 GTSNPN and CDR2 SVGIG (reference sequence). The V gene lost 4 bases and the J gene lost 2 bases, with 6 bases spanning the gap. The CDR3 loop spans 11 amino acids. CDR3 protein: CAWTVAYEQYF. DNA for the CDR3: TGTGCCTGGACCGTGGCCTACGAGCAGTACTTC.